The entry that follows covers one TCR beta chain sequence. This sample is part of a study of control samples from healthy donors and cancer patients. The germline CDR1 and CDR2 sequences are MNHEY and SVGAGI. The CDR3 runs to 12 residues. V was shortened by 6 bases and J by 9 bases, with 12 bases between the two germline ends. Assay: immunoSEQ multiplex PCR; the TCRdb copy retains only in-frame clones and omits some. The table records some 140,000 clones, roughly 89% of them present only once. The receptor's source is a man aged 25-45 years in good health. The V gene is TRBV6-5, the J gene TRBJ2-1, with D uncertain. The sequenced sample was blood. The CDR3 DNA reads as TGTGCCAGCAGCTCCCGGATCGGTGAGCAGTTCTTC. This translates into CASSSRIGEQFF.